Shown below are 30 T cell receptor beta chains from a single sample sequenced in a study of blood T cells in healthy people across ages (dated by TCRdb to 2014 to 2015). The library was obtained by 5' RACE. Sequencing took place on an Illumina HiSeq 2500. A second PCR of roughly 6 to 12 cycles was performed with a sample-barcoded 5' primer and a J-beta primer mix. Using fastp at Q25 and MiXCR, TCRdb reprocessed the public reads and kept productive beta chains. Each record represents a unique CDR3 protein, reported with the most common genes and DNA among its rows. The sample table lists roughly 2 million distinct CDR3 sequences, roughly 52% of them with a count of one. The top ten clonotypes cover 2.1% of the sample. What was sequenced was blood. All receptors derive from a woman between 40 and 55 years old in good health.

As for this clonotype: At one of its ends the junction is not consistent with the germline gene, which may arise from a read error. J is TRBJ2-5 and V is TRBV29-1; 8 positions agree with TRBD2. The CDR3 has 14 residues. CDR1 is SQVTM, CDR2 ANQGSEA, per germline. CDR3 bases: TGCAGCGTTCCCAGCGGGGGATGGCAAGAGGCCCAGTACTTC. It codes for CSVPSGGWQEAQYF.

The chain carries TRBV27 and TRBJ2-4; 9 bases map to TRBD1. Germline loops: CDR1 MNHEY, CDR2 SMNVEV (reference sequence). The CDR3 is made up of 16 amino acids. Germline trimming cut 6 bases from V and 1 base from J; bases unmatched to any gene: 7. The CDR3: CASRLTGGKAKNIQYF. The CDR3 region has the DNA TGTGCCAGCAGGCTCACAGGGGGCAAGGCCAAAAACATTCAGTACTTC.

V and J are TRBV29-1 and TRBJ1-2; D is unresolved. V shed 3 bases and J shed 8 bases, with 16 bases lying between them. The CDR3 has 13 amino acids. Looked up from germline, CDR1 is SQVTM and CDR2 is ANQGSEA. The CDR3 bases are TGCAGCGTTGAGGGAATCAGGCGCGACGGCTACACCTTC. This encodes CSVEGIRRDGYTF.

The chain uses TRBV12-3 or TRBV12-4 and TRBJ2-5; D not certain. The CDR3 spans 14 residues. V gave up 4 bases and J gave up 5 bases, with 14 bases separating them. CDR3 region: CASSSDGYVETQYF. The CDR3, as DNA: TGTGCCAGCAGTTCGGACGGGTATGTGGAGACCCAGTACTTC.

In the case of this clonotype: A much bigger clone sits one base away, suggesting this may be a read error. This chain links TRBV3-1 with TRBJ2-5, with 10 positions matching TRBD2. Germline CDR1 and CDR2: LGHDT and YNNKEL (reference sequence). V dropped 2 bases and J dropped 11; count of bases not matched to a gene: 11. This CDR3 has 15 residues. Here the CDR3 DNA reads TGTGCCAGCAGCCAACTAGCGGGGGTCAGAAATGAGCAGTACTTC. The encoded protein is CASSQLAGVRNEQYF.

This rearrangement joins TRBV6-2 or TRBV6-3 to TRBJ2-3; no clear D. Between the trimmed V and J ends, which lost 6 bases and 2 bases, there was a span of 12 bases. CDR1 is MNHEY and CDR2 is SVGEGT in the germline V gene. CDR3 length: 14 residues. CDR3 protein: CASRTGFHTDTQYF. CDR3 DNA sequence: TGTGCCAGCAGAACCGGGTTTCACACAGATACGCAGTATTTT.

J is TRBJ2-3 and V is TRBV20-1; D is unresolved. This CDR3 region has 14 residues. Germline assignment: CDR1 DFQATT and CDR2 SNEGSKA (reference sequence). The V gene lost 5 bases and the J gene lost 5 bases, with 17 bases spanning the gap. The CDR3 region is CSAPAGQAKDTQYF. CDR3 in DNA: TGCAGTGCTCCAGCAGGCCAAGCTAAAGATACGCAGTATTTT.

The sample holds a few counts of this clonotype. V is TRBV28 and J is TRBJ2-1; the D call may be TRBD1 or TRBD2 (5 bases each). CDR3 length: 16 amino acids. Trimming removed 5 bases from V and 5 bases from J, with 19 bases in between. Germline V gene sequence: CDR1 MDHEN, CDR2 SYDVKM. As DNA, the CDR3 is TGTGCCAGCAGTCCCCGGGCAGGGCGGGCAAACAATGAGCAGTTCTTC. Protein product: CASSPRAGRANNEQFF.

This clonotype occurred a few times. V gene TRBV28 combines with J gene TRBJ2-7, with D possibly being TRBD2 (5 bases). The V gene lost 7 bases and the J gene lost 1 base, with 20 bases spanning the gap. The germline CDR1 and CDR2 sequences are MDHEN and SYDVKM. CDR3 length equals 16 residues. CDR3 protein: CASNPEVGPSSYEQYF. DNA of the CDR3: TGTGCCAGCAACCCGGAGGTCGGCCCTTCATCCTACGAGCAGTACTTC. Combining the CDR3 with reference TRBV28 and TRBJ2-7 gives the whole variable domain DVKVTQSSRYLVKRTGEKVFLECVQDMDHENMFWYRQDPGLGLRLIYFSYDVKMKEKGDIPEGYSVSREKKERFSLILESASTNQTSMYLCASNPEVGPSSYEQYFGPGTRLTVT.

This clonotype occurred a few times. This chain joins TRBV20-1 and TRBJ1-2, with D perhaps matching TRBD1 (6 bases). From germline, CDR1 is DFQATT and CDR2 SNEGSKA (reference sequence). This CDR3 is built from 14 residues. The V end was cut by 4 bases, the J end by 8 bases, with 20 bases between. The CDR3: CSANRDNTQRGYTF. The CDR3 DNA sequence: TGCAGTGCTAACCGGGACAATACTCAGCGAGGCTACACCTTC.

This clonotype was detected only a few times. This rearrangement joins TRBV24-1 to TRBJ2-1; tentative D call: TRBD2 (5 bases). The CDR3 loop spans 15 amino acids. Germline values: CDR1 KGHDR, CDR2 SFDVKD. Trimming removed 3 bases from V and 0 bases from J, with 8 bases in between. The chain's CDR3 is CATSDGGSSYNEQFF. The DNA for the CDR3 is TGTGCCACCAGTGATGGAGGCAGCTCCTACAATGAGCAGTTCTTC.

The rearrangement uses TRBV12-3 or TRBV12-4 and TRBJ1-5; D perhaps matches TRBD1 (6 bases). The CDR3 extends over 15 amino acids. Trimming cost V 1 base and J 5 bases, with 12 bases left between them. The CDR3 DNA sequence: TGTGCCAGCAGTTTAGGGCAGGGGCCGGATCAGCCCCAGCATTTT. This sequence encodes CASSLGQGPDQPQHF.

The V and J genes are TRBV21-1 and TRBJ1-1; the table names TRBD1, a call not compared with the DNA. TRBV21-1 is a known pseudogene. The CDR3 is 16 residues long. As DNA, the CDR3 is TGTGCCAGCAGCAAAAGAAGACGGCGCAGGGCCACTGAAGCTTTCTTT. As protein: CASSKRRRRRATEAFF.

This clonotype occurred a few times. V and J are TRBV24-1 and TRBJ2-1; 9 bases map to TRBD1. Per germline, CDR1 KGHDR and CDR2 SFDVKD. Trimming took 7 bases from V and 5 from J; bases not matched to a gene: 8. CDR3 length: 15 residues. The DNA of the CDR3 is TGTGCCACCAGGGGGGACAGGGAGTCGGACAATGAGCAGTTCTTC. This sequence encodes CATRGDRESDNEQFF.

This clonotype has more than one count but fewer than ten. This chain connects TRBV20-1 to TRBJ2-3; D may be TRBD1 (6 bases). V lost 4 bases, J lost 2 bases, and 13 bases lay in between. The CDR3 loop spans 14 amino acids. Per germline, CDR1 DFQATT and CDR2 SNEGSKA (reference sequence). The CDR3 loop is CSATARGVTDTQYF. DNA for the CDR3: TGCAGTGCTACTGCCAGGGGCGTCACAGATACGCAGTATTTT.

This chain uses TRBV12-3 or TRBV12-4 with TRBJ1-2; D gene unclear. The CDR3 runs 13 residues. Deletions cut 3 bases from V and 4 bases from J, with 9 bases between. The chain's CDR3 is CASSLVAVYGYTF. In DNA form, the CDR3 reads TGTGCCAGCAGTTTGGTGGCAGTCTATGGCTACACCTTC.

This rearrangement joins TRBV28 to TRBJ2-3; D remains unclear. The CDR3 sequence is 13 residues long. Per the germline V gene, CDR1 is MDHEN and CDR2 is SYDVKM. Trimming took off 7 bases at V and 7 bases at J, with 15 bases between the two ends. CDR3 bases: TGTGCCAGCAACACGAACTGGTTCAATACGCAGTATTTT. It encodes CASNTNWFNTQYF.

About this clonotype itself: An end of the junction differs from the germline gene, which may be a read error. This chain uses TRBV13 with TRBJ2-3; 9 bases line up with TRBD1. The germline V gene has CDR1 PRHDT and CDR2 FYEKMQ (reference sequence). The CDR3 totals 17 residues. CDR3: CAGSLGRGTGRADTQYF. The CDR3 nucleotides read TGTGCCGGCAGCTTAGGCCGAGGGACAGGGCGCGCAGATACGCAGTATTTT.

The chain carries TRBV3-1 and TRBJ2-1; perhaps TRBD2 as D (5 bases). The V end was cut by 5 bases, the J end by 6 bases, with 14 bases between. Germline CDR1 is LGHDT and CDR2 is YNNKEL (reference sequence). The CDR3 extends over 14 amino acids. The CDR3 spells CASSSRGRSNEQFF. For the CDR3, the DNA is TGTGCCAGCAGCTCACGGGGTAGGAGCAATGAGCAGTTCTTC.

This chain joins TRBV28 and TRBJ2-4, with D tentatively TRBD1 or TRBD2 (6 bases each). CDR1 and CDR2 from the germline V gene are MDHEN and SYDVKM. Trimming cost V 2 bases and J 8 bases, with 10 bases left between them. This CDR3 is 13 amino acids long. The CDR3 sequence: CASSLPGADIQYF. The CDR3 nucleotides read TGTGCCAGCAGTTTACCGGGGGCGGACATTCAGTACTTC.

This rearrangement joins TRBV5-1 to TRBJ2-5; 10 bases align to TRBD1. The closer fit of TRBJ2-7 to the DNA end suggests the J call may be wrong. The CDR3 is 15 amino acids. CDR1 is SGHRS and CDR2 is YFSETQ in the germline V gene. CDR3 region: CASSLGTGGNYEQYF. For the CDR3, the DNA is TGCGCCAGCAGCTTGGGGACAGGGGGGAACTACGAGCAGTACTTC.

V usage is TRBV29-1 and J usage is TRBJ2-3; TRBD2 aligns across 9 bases. The CDR3 extends over 14 amino acids. Germline CDR1 and CDR2: SQVTM and ANQGSEA. The V segment lost 4 bases and the J segment 3 bases; nucleotides outside the gene matches: 5. The CDR3 coding sequence is TGCAGCGTTGTTTTAGCGGGGGTTACAGATACGCAGTATTTT. It codes for CSVVLAGVTDTQYF.

The gene calls are TRBV20-1 and TRBJ2-1, with TRBD2 matching 12 bases. The J call is in doubt because the DNA end fits TRBJ2-7 better. There are 15 residues in the CDR3. Germline assignment: CDR1 DFQATT and CDR2 SNEGSKA (reference sequence). CDR3 region: CSARLAGGPHNEQYF. CDR3 sequence (DNA): TGCAGTGCTAGACTAGCGGGGGGGCCGCACAATGAGCAGTACTTC.

The rearrangement uses TRBV28 and TRBJ1-6, with 9 bases matching TRBD1. Trimming cost V 6 bases and J 7 bases; bases outside gene matches: 7. There are 15 residues in the CDR3. The germline V gene encodes CDR1 MDHEN and CDR2 SYDVKM. CDR3 sequence reads: CASRGRQGVNSPLHF. For the CDR3, the DNA is TGTGCCAGCAGGGGGAGACAGGGGGTAAATTCACCCCTCCACTTT. Combining the CDR3 with reference TRBV28 and TRBJ1-6 gives the whole variable domain DVKVTQSSRYLVKRTGEKVFLECVQDMDHENMFWYRQDPGLGLRLIYFSYDVKMKEKGDIPEGYSVSREKKERFSLILESASTNQTSMYLCASRGRQGVNSPLHFGNGTRLTVT.

This clonotype has a handful of counts. DNA for the CDR3: TGCGCCAGCAGTTCCGGGACAGCATCAATGGATACGCAGTATTTT. Its translation is CASSSGTASMDTQYF. The rearrangement links TRBV10-1 to TRBJ2-3, with 7 bases fitting TRBD1. The CDR3 contains 15 residues. Unmatched junction bases numbered 11, after V lost 5 bases and J lost 6 bases. Germline V lookup: CDR1 WNHNN, CDR2 SYGVQD (reference sequence).

In its sample, this clonotype was seen a few times. This sequence joins TRBV5-6 and TRBJ2-4; 10 bases match TRBD1. V shed 1 base and J 0 bases; nucleotides not matched to a gene: 10. Per the germline V gene, CDR1 is SGHDT and CDR2 is YYEEEE. This CDR3 has 19 amino acids. CDR3 nucleotides: TGTGCCAGCAGCTTGTATGGGACAGGGGATGAAGGAGCCAAAAACATTCAGTACTTC. Amino acid sequence: CASSLYGTGDEGAKNIQYF.

This clonotype was observed a few times. The chain couples TRBV10-3 to TRBJ2-3, with TRBD2 identical over 11 bases. The CDR3 contains 16 residues. Germline CDR1 and CDR2: ENHRY and SYGVKD. Germline trimming cut 6 bases from V and 0 bases from J; bases unmatched to any gene: 5. CDR3 sequence reads: CAISPTSGNSTDTQYF. The CDR3 DNA follows: TGTGCCATCAGCCCGACTAGCGGGAATAGCACAGATACGCAGTATTTT.

The J gene is TRBJ2-3, the V gene TRBV6-1; no definite D call. Germline CDR1 MNHNS, CDR2 SASEGT. Trimming pared 2 bases from V and 6 bases from J, leaving 6 bases between. CDR3 length equals 12 residues. CDR3 coding DNA: TGTGCCAGCAGTGAACCATTTGATACGCAGTATTTT. It yields the protein CASSEPFDTQYF.

The sample holds a few counts of this clonotype. For the CDR3, the DNA is TGCAGTGCTTCAGGACAGAGCTACGAGCAGTACTTC. It encodes CSASGQSYEQYF. This sequence joins TRBV20-1 and TRBJ2-7; D perhaps matches TRBD1 (6 bases). V lost 5 bases to trimming and J lost 3 bases, with 11 bases between them. The germline V gene has CDR1 DFQATT and CDR2 SNEGSKA (reference sequence). The CDR3 extends over 12 amino acids.

The rearrangement joins TRBV15 to TRBJ2-7; 12 nucleotides align to TRBD2. The CDR3 extends over 15 amino acids. J was trimmed by 12 bases and V by 0 bases; bases with no gene match: 9. CDR1 is LNHNV and CDR2 is YYDKDF in the germline V gene (reference sequence). CDR3 in amino acids: CATSRDRSSGGALYF. As DNA, the CDR3 is TGTGCCACCAGCAGAGATCGGTCTAGCGGGGGGGCGTTGTACTTC.